The next 17 T cell receptor beta chains were all read from a single sample in a study of blood T cell repertoires in COVID-19. Profiling relied on immunoSEQ multiplex PCR, and the TCRdb table lists in-frame clones only, not all of them. This table has over 200,000 clones, 70% to 90% appearing once. Sequencing input: PBMCs or T cells enriched from blood (not recorded which). These receptors came from a man aged 18 to 29 who had recovered from COVID-19.

The chain recombines TRBV4-2 with TRBJ2-5; 7 bases align to TRBD2. Looked up from germline, CDR1 is LGHNA and CDR2 is YNFKEQ. V lost 1 base, J lost 4 bases, and 3 bases stayed unmatched. The CDR3 covers 14 residues. The CDR3 sequence is CASSQGVAGETQYF. The DNA of the CDR3 is TGTGCCAGCAGCCAAGGCGTAGCGGGAGAGACCCAGTACTTC.

The rearrangement uses TRBV9 and TRBJ2-5; 9 bases line up with TRBD1. Germline V lookup: CDR1 SGDLS, CDR2 YYNGEE. V dropped 1 base and J dropped 4; count of bases not matched to a gene: 5. This CDR3 is 15 amino acids long. CDR3: CASSVRGQGGETQYF. The CDR3 coding sequence is TGTGCCAGCAGCGTAAGGGGACAGGGCGGAGAGACCCAGTACTTC.

The rearrangement joins TRBV15 to TRBJ2-7; D gene ambiguous. The germline gives CDR1 LNHNV, CDR2 YYDKDF (reference sequence). V lost 0 bases and J 0 bases, leaving 12 bases between the germline ends. This CDR3 has 16 residues. CDR3 coding DNA: TGTGCCACCAGCAGAGATTGGCGGATGAGCTCCTACGAGCAGTACTTC. Translation gives CATSRDWRMSSYEQYF.

The CDR3 spells CASSEEGASSYNEQFF. The CDR3 DNA sequence: TGCGCCAGCAGTGAGGAGGGGGCAAGCTCCTACAATGAGCAGTTCTTC. This chain links TRBV10-1 with TRBJ2-1; 7 bases agree with TRBD1. The CDR3 loop spans 16 amino acids. V lost 2 bases to trimming and J lost 0 bases; unmatched junction nucleotides: 4. CDR1 is WNHNN and CDR2 is SYGVQD in the germline V gene (reference sequence).

The chain recombines TRBV4-2 with TRBJ1-2, with 10 positions matching TRBD1. Germline V lookup: CDR1 LGHNA, CDR2 YNFKEQ. The length of the CDR3 is 16 residues. Trimming took 2 bases from V and 8 from J; bases not matched to a gene: 11. Here the CDR3 DNA reads TGTGCCAGCAGCCAATTGTGGGACAGGGGATCGGGCGGCTACACCTTC. Translating gives CASSQLWDRGSGGYTF.

This chain connects TRBV3-1 (or the pseudogene TRBV3-2) to TRBJ2-4; TRBD2 matches 7 bases. The CDR3 spans 17 residues. The junction had 13 bases not matched to a gene; V was cut back by 1 base and J by 7 bases. CDR1 and CDR2 from the germline V gene are LGHDT and YNNKEL (reference sequence). The CDR3 bases are TGTGCCAGCAGCCAAGGGGGGGGAGACACTACGAGGAACATTCAGTACTTC. Residues: CASSQGGGDTTRNIQYF.

This rearrangement joins TRBV28 to TRBJ1-2, with D tentatively TRBD1 (6 bases). CDR1 is MDHEN, CDR2 SYDVKM, per germline. The CDR3 covers 17 residues. V lost 5 bases and J 0 bases, leaving 19 bases between the germline ends. DNA of the CDR3: TGTGCCAGCAGTAGCCCCACGAACAGGGTAGCTAACTATGGCTACACCTTC. It translates to CASSSPTNRVANYGYTF.

The genes are TRBV28 and TRBJ1-1; 9 nucleotides match TRBD1. CDR3 length: 14 amino acids. J gave up 5 bases and V 6 bases, and 7 bases lay outside the gene matches. Per germline, CDR1 MDHEN and CDR2 SYDVKM. CDR3 sequence: CASSDRGIGTEAFF. The CDR3 bases are TGTGCCAGCAGCGACAGGGGGATAGGAACTGAAGCTTTCTTT.

The sample holds a few counts of this clone. The chain links TRBV18 to TRBJ2-1, with TRBD2 matching over 7 bases. This CDR3 region has 15 residues. Per germline, CDR1 KGHSH and CDR2 LQKENI. The V and J ends lost 0 bases and 8 bases, in that order; junction bases with no gene match: 7. This CDR3 is CASSPPGPRGDEQFF. CDR3 nucleotides: TGTGCCAGCTCACCACCGGGACCCCGGGGGGATGAGCAGTTCTTC.

The chain carries TRBV19 and TRBJ2-1; TRBD2 matches 9 bases. The V and J ends lost 3 bases and 7 bases, in that order; junction bases with no gene match: 16. Germline V gives CDR1 LNHDA, CDR2 SQIVND (reference sequence). The CDR3 runs 18 residues. The CDR3 spells CASSITAGGYPYVNEQFF. The DNA of the CDR3 is TGTGCCAGTAGTATCACAGCGGGAGGCTACCCCTACGTTAATGAGCAGTTCTTC. Supplemented by reference TRBV19 and TRBJ2-1, the full variable domain reads DGGITQSPKYLFRKEGQNVTLSCEQNLNHDAMYWYRQDPGQGLRLIYYSQIVNDFQKGDIAEGYSVSREKKESFPLTVTSAQKNPTAFYLCASSITAGGYPYVNEQFFGPGTRLTVL.

The CDR3 DNA follows: TGTGCCAGCTCACCAGGGACAGGGGGGGCCATTCAGTACTTC. It translates to CASSPGTGGAIQYF. The chain links TRBV18 to TRBJ2-4; 11 bases fit TRBD1. This CDR3 has 14 amino acids. V dropped 2 bases and J dropped 9; count of bases not matched to a gene: 3. CDR1 KGHSH and CDR2 LQKENI come from the germline V gene.

The chain is built from TRBV27 and TRBJ2-7; a weak D match, TRBD2 (6 bases). CDR3 length: 12 amino acids. The germline V gene has CDR1 MNHEY and CDR2 SMNVEV (reference sequence). CDR3 loop: CASGQGYYEQYF. The DNA for the CDR3 is TGTGCAAGCGGGCAGGGATACTACGAGCAGTACTTC.

This clone came up a few times. The chain has TRBV25-1 and TRBJ1-6; weak D call: TRBD1 (5 bases). Per germline, CDR1 MGHDK and CDR2 SYGVNS. The CDR3 covers 15 residues. The V and J ends lost 6 bases and 7 bases respectively, with 16 bases between them. CDR3 nucleotide sequence: TGTGCCAGCAGCCCCGTTAGGGGATGGAATTCACCCCTCCACTTT. As protein: CASSPVRGWNSPLHF.

The chain employs TRBV19 and TRBJ1-4; 9 nucleotides match TRBD1. This CDR3 is 15 amino acids long. Per germline, CDR1 LNHDA and CDR2 SQIVND (reference sequence). V trimming: 7 bases; J trimming: 2 bases; junction bases outside the gene matches: 5. CDR3 protein: CASKDRGSTNEKLFF. In DNA form, the CDR3 reads TGTGCCAGTAAAGACAGGGGGTCTACTAATGAAAAACTGTTTTTT.

The rearrangement joins TRBV10-3 to TRBJ2-3; 13 positions agree with TRBD2. The CDR3 has 16 amino acids. Germline V gene data show CDR1 as ENHRY and CDR2 as SYGVKD. Trimming at V came to 0 bases and at J to 10 bases, leaving 7 bases not matched to a gene. CDR3 sequence reads: CAISESTSGGLSSQYF. CDR3 sequence (DNA): TGTGCCATCAGTGAGTCGACTAGCGGGGGGTTGTCCTCGCAGTATTTT.

The chain uses TRBV5-5 and TRBJ1-5; D possibly corresponds to TRBD1 (6 bases). In germline, CDR1 is SGHKS, CDR2 YYEKEE (reference sequence). V gave up 0 bases and J gave up 5 bases, with 12 bases separating them. The CDR3 is made up of 15 amino acids. The CDR3 sequence: CASSLDGGGYQPQHF. CDR3 DNA: TGTGCCAGCAGCTTGGACGGGGGGGGCTATCAGCCCCAGCATTTT.

The rearrangement links TRBV6-5 to TRBJ2-1; D not certain. CDR1 MNHEY and CDR2 SVGAGI come from the germline V gene. V lost 8 bases to trimming and J lost 2 bases, with 13 bases between them. The CDR3 covers 14 residues. The chain's CDR3 is CASAARYPYNEQFF. CDR3 in DNA: TGTGCCAGCGCCGCTAGGTACCCCTACAATGAGCAGTTCTTC.